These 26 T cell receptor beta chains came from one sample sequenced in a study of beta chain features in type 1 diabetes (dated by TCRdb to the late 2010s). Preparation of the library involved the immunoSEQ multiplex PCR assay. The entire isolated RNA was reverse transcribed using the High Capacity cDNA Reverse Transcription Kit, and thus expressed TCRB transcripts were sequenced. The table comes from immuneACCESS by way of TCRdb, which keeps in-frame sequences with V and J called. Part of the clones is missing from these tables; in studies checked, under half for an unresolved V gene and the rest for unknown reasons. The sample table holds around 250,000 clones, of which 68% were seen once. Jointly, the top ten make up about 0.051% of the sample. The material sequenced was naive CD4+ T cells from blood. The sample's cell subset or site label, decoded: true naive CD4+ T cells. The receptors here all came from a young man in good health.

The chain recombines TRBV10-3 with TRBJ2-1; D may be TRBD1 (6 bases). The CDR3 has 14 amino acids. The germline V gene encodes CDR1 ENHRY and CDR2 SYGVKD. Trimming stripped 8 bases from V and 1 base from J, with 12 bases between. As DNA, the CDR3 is TGTGCCATCGGGGCAGGGACATCCTACAATGAGCAGTTCTTC. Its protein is CAIGAGTSYNEQFF.

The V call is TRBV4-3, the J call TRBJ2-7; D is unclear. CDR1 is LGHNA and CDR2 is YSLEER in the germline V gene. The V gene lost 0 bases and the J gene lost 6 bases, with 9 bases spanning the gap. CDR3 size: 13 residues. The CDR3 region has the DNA TGCGCCAGCAGCCAAGAAGGCACCTCCGAGCAGTACTTC. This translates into CASSQEGTSEQYF.

The CDR3 DNA follows: TGCGCCAGCAGCTTGACGGGGGTTCCTGGGGCCAACGTCCTGACTTTC. Encoded protein: CASSLTGVPGANVLTF. V and J are TRBV5-1 and TRBJ2-6, with D tentatively TRBD2 (6 bases). Per germline, CDR1 SGHRS and CDR2 YFSETQ. V gave up 1 base and J gave up 2 bases, with 10 bases separating them. The length of the CDR3 is 16 residues.

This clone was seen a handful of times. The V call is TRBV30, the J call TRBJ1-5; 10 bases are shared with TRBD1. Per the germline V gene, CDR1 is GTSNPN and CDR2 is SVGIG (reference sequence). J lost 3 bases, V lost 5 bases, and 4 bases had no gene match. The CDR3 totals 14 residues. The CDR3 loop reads CAWDRGRVNQPQHF. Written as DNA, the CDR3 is TGTGCCTGGGACAGGGGGCGCGTCAATCAGCCCCAGCATTTT.

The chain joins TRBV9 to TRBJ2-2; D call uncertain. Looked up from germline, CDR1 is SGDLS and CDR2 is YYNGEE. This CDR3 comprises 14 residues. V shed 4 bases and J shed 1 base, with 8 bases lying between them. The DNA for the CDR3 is TGTGCCAGCAGCCTAGACTTGAACACCGGGGAGCTGTTTTTT. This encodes CASSLDLNTGELFF.

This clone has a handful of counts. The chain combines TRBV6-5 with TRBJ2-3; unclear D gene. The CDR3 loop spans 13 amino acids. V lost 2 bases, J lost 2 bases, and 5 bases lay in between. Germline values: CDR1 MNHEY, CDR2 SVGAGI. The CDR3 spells CASSYTDTDTQYF. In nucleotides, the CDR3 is TGTGCCAGCAGTTACACGGACACAGATACGCAGTATTTT.

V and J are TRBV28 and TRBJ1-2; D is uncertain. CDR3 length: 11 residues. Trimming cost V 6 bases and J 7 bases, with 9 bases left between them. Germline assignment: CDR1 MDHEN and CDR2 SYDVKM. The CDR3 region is CASRLSGGYTF. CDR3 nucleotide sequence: TGTGCCAGCAGATTGTCTGGTGGCTACACCTTC.

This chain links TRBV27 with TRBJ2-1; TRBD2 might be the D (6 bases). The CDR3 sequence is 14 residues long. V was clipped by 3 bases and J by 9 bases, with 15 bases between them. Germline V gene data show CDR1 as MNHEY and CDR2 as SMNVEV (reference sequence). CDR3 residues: CASSFLGGSGEQFF. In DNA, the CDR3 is TGTGCCAGCAGTTTTCTAGGAGGGTCGGGTGAGCAGTTCTTC.

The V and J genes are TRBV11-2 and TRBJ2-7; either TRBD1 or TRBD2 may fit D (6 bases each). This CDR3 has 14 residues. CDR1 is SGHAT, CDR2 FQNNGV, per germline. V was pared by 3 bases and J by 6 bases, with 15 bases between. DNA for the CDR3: TGTGCCAGCAGCTTGGAGGGACACCGAAGCGAGCAGTACTTC. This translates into CASSLEGHRSEQYF.

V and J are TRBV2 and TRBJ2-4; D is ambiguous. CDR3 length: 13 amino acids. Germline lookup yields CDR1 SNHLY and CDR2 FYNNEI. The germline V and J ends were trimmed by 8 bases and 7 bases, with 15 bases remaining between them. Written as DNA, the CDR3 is TGTGCCAGCCATCTGGCTACGACCAACATTCAGTACTTC. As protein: CASHLATTNIQYF.

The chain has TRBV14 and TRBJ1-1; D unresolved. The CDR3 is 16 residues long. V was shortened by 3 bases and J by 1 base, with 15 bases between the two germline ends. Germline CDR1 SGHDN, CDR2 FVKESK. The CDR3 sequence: CASSHRNVERNTEAFF. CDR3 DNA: TGTGCCAGCAGCCACCGTAACGTGGAGAGGAACACTGAAGCTTTCTTT.

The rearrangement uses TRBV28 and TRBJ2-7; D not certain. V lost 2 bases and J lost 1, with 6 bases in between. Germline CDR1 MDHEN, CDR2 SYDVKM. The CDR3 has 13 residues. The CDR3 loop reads CASSLGLSYEQYF. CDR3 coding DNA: TGTGCCAGCAGTTTAGGCTTGTCCTACGAGCAGTACTTC.

The DNA for the CDR3 is TGTGCCAGCAGCGTTGGGCAGCCCAATGAGCAGTTCTTC. Translating gives CASSVGQPNEQFF. J is TRBJ2-1 and V is TRBV9; D ambiguous. From germline, CDR1 is SGDLS and CDR2 YYNGEE. The germline V and J ends were trimmed by 2 bases and 6 bases, with 9 bases remaining between them. The CDR3 runs 13 residues.

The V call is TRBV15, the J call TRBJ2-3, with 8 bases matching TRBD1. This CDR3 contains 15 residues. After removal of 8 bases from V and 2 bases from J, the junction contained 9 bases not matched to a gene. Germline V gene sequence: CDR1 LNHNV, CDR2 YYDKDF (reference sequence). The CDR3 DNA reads TGTGCCACCGCAGGGGGCCCCACTAACACAGATACGCAGTATTTT. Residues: CATAGGPTNTDTQYF.

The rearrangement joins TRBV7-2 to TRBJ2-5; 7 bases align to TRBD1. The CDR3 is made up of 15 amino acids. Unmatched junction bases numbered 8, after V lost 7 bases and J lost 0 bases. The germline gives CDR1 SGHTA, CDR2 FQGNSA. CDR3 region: CASNLGGWYQETQYF. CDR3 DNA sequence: TGTGCCAGCAACCTAGGGGGCTGGTACCAAGAGACCCAGTACTTC. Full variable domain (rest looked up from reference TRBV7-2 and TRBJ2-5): GAGVSQSPSNKVTEKGKDVELRCDPISGHTALYWYRQSLGQGLEFLIYFQGNSAPDKSGLPSDRFSAERTGGSVSTLTIQRTQQEDSAVYLCASNLGGWYQETQYFGPGTRLLVL.

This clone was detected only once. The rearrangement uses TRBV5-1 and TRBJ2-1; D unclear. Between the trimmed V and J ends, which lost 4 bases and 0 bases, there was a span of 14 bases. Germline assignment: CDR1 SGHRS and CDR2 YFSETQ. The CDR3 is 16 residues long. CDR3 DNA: TGCGCCAGCAGCCCCACTCGTCGTAGCTCCTACAATGAGCAGTTCTTC. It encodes CASSPTRRSSYNEQFF.

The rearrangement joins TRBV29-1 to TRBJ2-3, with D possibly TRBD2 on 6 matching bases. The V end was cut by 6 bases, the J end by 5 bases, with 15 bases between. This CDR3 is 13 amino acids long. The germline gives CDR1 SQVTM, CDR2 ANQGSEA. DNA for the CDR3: TGCAGCGTCCTGGAGGGCCCCATAGATACGCAGTATTTT. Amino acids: CSVLEGPIDTQYF.

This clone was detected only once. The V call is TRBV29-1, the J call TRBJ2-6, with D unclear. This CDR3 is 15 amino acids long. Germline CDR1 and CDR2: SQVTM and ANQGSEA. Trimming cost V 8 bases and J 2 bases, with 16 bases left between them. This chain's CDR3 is CSSAVVVAGANVLTF. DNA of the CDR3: TGCAGCAGCGCAGTTGTGGTGGCTGGGGCCAACGTCCTGACTTTC. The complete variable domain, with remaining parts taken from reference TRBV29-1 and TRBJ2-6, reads SAVISQKPSRDICQRGTSLTIQCQVDSQVTMMFWYRQQPGQSLTLIATANQGSEATYESGFVIDKFPISRPNLTFSTLTVSNMSPEDSSIYLCSSAVVVAGANVLTFGAGSRLTVL.

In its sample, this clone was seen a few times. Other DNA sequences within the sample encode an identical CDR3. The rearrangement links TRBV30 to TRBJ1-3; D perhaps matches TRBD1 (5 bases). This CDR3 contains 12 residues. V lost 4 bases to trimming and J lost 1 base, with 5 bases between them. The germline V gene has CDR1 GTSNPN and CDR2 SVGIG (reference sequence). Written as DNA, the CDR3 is TGTGCCTGGACAGGGTCTGGAAACACCATATATTTT. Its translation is CAWTGSGNTIYF.

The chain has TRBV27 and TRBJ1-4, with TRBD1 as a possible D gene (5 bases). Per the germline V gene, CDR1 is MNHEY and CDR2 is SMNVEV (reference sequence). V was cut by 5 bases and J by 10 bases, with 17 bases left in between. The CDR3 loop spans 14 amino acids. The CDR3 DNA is TGTGCCAGCAGTGGGGGACGGCTTGAGGGAAAACTGTTTTTT. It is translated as CASSGGRLEGKLFF.

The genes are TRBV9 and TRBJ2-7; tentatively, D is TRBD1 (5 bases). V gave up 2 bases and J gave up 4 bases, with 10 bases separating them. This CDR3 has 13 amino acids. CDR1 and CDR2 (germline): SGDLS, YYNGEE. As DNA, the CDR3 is TGTGCCAGCAGCGTGGGGCCCAATTACGAGCAGTACTTC. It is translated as CASSVGPNYEQYF.

The CDR3 sequence: CASSPYSLSTDTQYF. In DNA form, the CDR3 reads TGTGCCAGCAGCCCATATTCCCTGAGCACAGATACGCAGTATTTT. The chain carries TRBV7-2 and TRBJ2-3; no firm D call. CDR1 SGHTA and CDR2 FQGNSA come from the germline V gene. Trimming took off 5 bases at V and 0 bases at J, with 12 bases between the two ends. CDR3 size: 15 residues.

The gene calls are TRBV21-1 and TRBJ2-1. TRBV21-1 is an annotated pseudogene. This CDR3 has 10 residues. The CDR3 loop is CAKSQHEQFF. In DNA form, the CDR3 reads TGTGCCAAAAGTCAGCATGAGCAGTTCTTC.

The CDR3: CASSEENIQYF. CDR3 bases: TGTGCCAGCAGTGAAGAAAACATTCAGTACTTC. The chain couples TRBV2 to TRBJ2-4; D is uncertain. From germline, CDR1 is SNHLY and CDR2 FYNNEI. The CDR3 sequence is 11 residues long. V shed 1 base and J shed 5 bases, with 0 bases lying between them.

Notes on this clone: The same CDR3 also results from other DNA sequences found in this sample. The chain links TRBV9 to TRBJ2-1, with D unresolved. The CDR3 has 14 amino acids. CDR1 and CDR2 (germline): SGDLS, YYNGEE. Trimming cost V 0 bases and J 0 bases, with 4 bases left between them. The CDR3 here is CASSVGSSYNEQFF. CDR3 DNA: TGTGCCAGCAGCGTAGGTAGCTCCTACAATGAGCAGTTCTTC.

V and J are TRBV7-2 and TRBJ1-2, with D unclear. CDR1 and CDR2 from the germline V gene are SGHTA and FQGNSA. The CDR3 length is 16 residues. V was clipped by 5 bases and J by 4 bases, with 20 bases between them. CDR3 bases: TGTGCCAGCAGCCCTAGTGGCGGAGTGCTACCCTATGGCTACACCTTC. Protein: CASSPSGGVLPYGYTF.